Below are 24 T cell receptor beta chains sequenced from a single sample in a study of blood T cell repertoires in COVID-19. Method: immunoSEQ multiplex PCR; TCRdb's copy keeps in-frame clones and lacks some. The sample holds 380,000 or so clones, 88% seen once. Input material: PBMCs or T cells enriched from blood (not recorded which). These TCRs come from a woman in her 30s with acute COVID-19.

Of note for this clone: It is unclear where the CDR3 begins or ends on the DNA, so no DNA is shown, and the CDR3 is as TCRdb lists it. The rearrangement uses TRBV22-1 and TRBJ1-6; the table's D call TRBD1 went unverified against the DNA. TRBV22-1 is marked as a pseudogene. The CDR3 length is 18 residues, termini included. CDR3 sequence: CPGSPFGRGIKENSPLHF.

The chain combines TRBV6-5 with TRBJ1-2; 11 nucleotides line up with TRBD1. Trimming cost V 6 bases and J 7 bases; bases outside gene matches: 10. This CDR3 comprises 15 residues. Per germline, CDR1 MNHEY and CDR2 SVGAGI. CDR3 sequence: CASSSPGQGARGYTF. In nucleotides, the CDR3 is TGTGCCAGCAGCTCCCCTGGACAGGGGGCGCGTGGCTACACCTTC.

V usage is TRBV5-3 and J usage is TRBJ1-2, with D perhaps matching TRBD1 (6 bases). TRBV5-3 is known as an ORF, though its function is uncertain. This CDR3 contains 17 residues. Between the trimmed V and J ends, which lost 3 bases and 4 bases, there was a span of 22 bases. DNA of the CDR3: TGTGCCAGAAGCTACGGGACAACGAATAACCCTTGCTATGGCTACACCTTC. Translated, it gives CARSYGTTNNPCYGYTF.

The V call is TRBV18, the J call TRBJ1-5, with a tentative D call TRBD1 (5 bases). In germline, CDR1 is KGHSH, CDR2 LQKENI. This CDR3 is 13 amino acids long. Between the trimmed V and J ends, which lost 3 bases and 5 bases, there was a span of 8 bases. Here the CDR3 DNA reads TGTGCCAGCTCACCGGACATCGATCAGCCCCAGCATTTT. This sequence encodes CASSPDIDQPQHF.

Only a few counts were recorded for this clone. Other DNA variants within this sample encode the same CDR3. The chain joins TRBV10-3 to TRBJ1-5, with a possible D match to TRBD1 (5 bases). CDR1 ENHRY and CDR2 SYGVKD come from the germline V gene. This CDR3 spans 13 amino acids. Trimming stripped 3 bases from V and 6 bases from J, with 9 bases between. In nucleotides, the CDR3 is TGTGCCATCAGTGAAGGGCAGGGTCAGCCCCAGCATTTT. It is translated as CAISEGQGQPQHF.

This chain connects TRBV10-2 to TRBJ2-2; 9 nucleotides align to TRBD2. V shed 3 bases and J 6 bases; nucleotides not matched to a gene: 11. Germline V CDR1 and CDR2: WSHSY, SAAADI. The length of the CDR3 is 17 residues. The CDR3 sequence: CASSEVERGEVPGELFF. CDR3 sequence (DNA): TGCGCCAGCAGTGAAGTCGAGCGGGGGGAGGTGCCCGGGGAGCTGTTTTTT.

The genes are TRBV21-1 and TRBJ2-5; the table's D call of TRBD1 was not tested on the DNA. TRBV21-1 is a pseudogene locus. The CDR3 consists of 16 residues. The CDR3 sequence: CASSRNGQGEQETQYF. CDR3 in DNA: TGTGCCAGCAGCAGAAACGGACAGGGGGAACAAGAGACCCAGTACTTC.

The rearrangement joins TRBV6-4 to TRBJ2-4, with TRBD1 matching over 8 bases. This CDR3 comprises 14 residues. Germline loops: CDR1 MRHNA, CDR2 SNTAGT. V trimming: 10 bases; J trimming: 1 base; junction bases outside the gene matches: 6. The CDR3 sequence: CANGQGSAKNIQYF. CDR3 nucleotides: TGTGCCAACGGACAGGGATCGGCCAAAAACATTCAGTACTTC.

The V gene is TRBV5-1, the J gene TRBJ2-5; perhaps TRBD1 as D (6 bases). The V end lost 0 bases, the J end lost 3 bases, and 6 bases lay between the germline ends. The germline V gene has CDR1 SGHRS and CDR2 YFSETQ. This CDR3 has 13 amino acids. The chain's CDR3 is CASSLGTEETQYF. The CDR3 bases are TGCGCCAGCAGCTTGGGGACAGAAGAGACCCAGTACTTC.

The gene calls are TRBV7-6 and TRBJ2-3; 8 nucleotides align to TRBD2. Losses at the gene ends were 4 bases for V and 3 bases for J; bases not matched to a gene: 9. In germline, CDR1 is SGHVS, CDR2 FNYEAQ. The CDR3 extends over 16 amino acids. For the CDR3, the DNA is TGTGCCAGCAGCTCCCAAAGCGGGAGTTTTACAGATACGCAGTATTTT. This gives the protein CASSSQSGSFTDTQYF.

This chain connects TRBV30 to TRBJ1-6, with 7 nucleotides matching TRBD1. In germline, CDR1 is GTSNPN, CDR2 SVGIG (reference sequence). The CDR3 length is 17 residues. With 2 bases clipped from V and 3 bases from J, the junction kept 10 bases outside the gene matches. The CDR3 spells CAWSPRQGSLYNSPLHF. The CDR3 nucleotides read TGTGCCTGGAGTCCAAGACAGGGATCCCTCTATAATTCACCCCTCCACTTT.

This chain links TRBV6-1 with TRBJ2-2; 10 bases align to TRBD2. This CDR3 contains 16 residues. V gave up 3 bases and J gave up 3 bases; unmatched junction bases: 4. Per the germline V gene, CDR1 is MNHNS and CDR2 is SASEGT. The CDR3 sequence is CASSDLAGAYTGELFF. Here the CDR3 DNA reads TGTGCCAGCAGTGACCTAGCGGGGGCCTACACCGGGGAGCTGTTTTTT.

This rearrangement joins TRBV21-1 to TRBJ2-7; the table's D call of TRBD1 was not tested on the DNA. TRBV21-1 counts as a pseudogene. CDR3 size: 15 residues. CDR3 nucleotides: TGTGCCAGCAGCAAAGCGCAGGGGGGTTCCTACGAGCAGTACTTC. Amino acid sequence: CASSKAQGGSYEQYF.

The J gene is TRBJ2-2, the V gene TRBV24-1, with TRBD1 matching over 9 bases. This CDR3 is built from 16 residues. After removal of 3 bases from V and 4 bases from J, the junction contained 5 bases not matched to a gene. The germline V gene has CDR1 KGHDR and CDR2 SFDVKD. This CDR3 reads CATSDRGQGGTGELFF. CDR3 DNA sequence: TGTGCCACCAGTGATCGGGGACAGGGAGGCACCGGGGAGCTGTTTTTT.

The chain links TRBV19 to TRBJ1-2; no reliable D call. Germline V gives CDR1 LNHDA, CDR2 SQIVND (reference sequence). Between the trimmed V and J ends, which lost 4 bases and 8 bases, there was a span of 11 bases. This CDR3 is 12 amino acids long. This CDR3 is CASSTGPRGYTF. Written as DNA, the CDR3 is TGTGCCAGTAGTACCGGCCCGCGGGGCTACACCTTC.

The chain combines TRBV29-1 with TRBJ2-3, with a tentative D call TRBD1 (6 bases). V was cut by 3 bases and J by 6 bases, with 10 bases left in between. The V gene's germline CDR1 is SQVTM and CDR2 ANQGSEA. CDR3 length: 12 amino acids. The CDR3 reads CSVDQGFDTQYF. The CDR3 DNA follows: TGCAGCGTTGATCAGGGGTTCGATACGCAGTATTTT.

The chain recombines TRBV12-3 or TRBV12-4 with TRBJ2-1, with unresolved D. The CDR3 runs 12 residues. Trimming shortened V by 2 bases and J by 14 bases, and 13 bases separated the two germline ends. This CDR3 is CASSLIGEMEFF. CDR3 nucleotide sequence: TGTGCCAGCAGTTTAATTGGAGAGATGGAGTTCTTC.

This clone was recorded only once. The rearrangement links TRBV24-1 to TRBJ1-1; D unclear. V lost 5 bases to trimming and J lost 2 bases, with 11 bases between them. The CDR3 spans 14 residues. Germline CDR1 is KGHDR and CDR2 is SFDVKD. As DNA, the CDR3 is TGTGCCACCAGTGGGGCGGGTCCAAACACTGAAGCTTTCTTT. It codes for CATSGAGPNTEAFF.

The V gene is TRBV7-2, the J gene TRBJ2-1; D might be TRBD2 (7 bases). Per germline, CDR1 SGHTA and CDR2 FQGNSA. The CDR3 runs to 16 residues. Trimming cost V 6 bases and J 0 bases, with 15 bases left between them. For the CDR3, the DNA is TGTGCCAGCAGGGGGGGCCTAGCGGCCTCCTACAATGAGCAGTTCTTC. Protein product: CASRGGLAASYNEQFF.

The chain employs TRBV23-1 and TRBJ1-1; 7 nucleotides align to TRBD1. Being an ORF, TRBV23-1 has a function that is uncertain. This CDR3 is 14 amino acids long. CDR3 sequence: CARDGTEMNTEAFF. CDR3 coding DNA: TGCGCAAGGGACGGGACAGAAATGAACACTGAAGCTTTCTTT.

The gene calls are TRBV9 and TRBJ1-1, with 9 positions matching TRBD1. The CDR3 runs to 18 residues. J gave up 1 base and V 3 bases, and 13 bases lay outside the gene matches. CDR1 SGDLS and CDR2 YYNGEE come from the germline V gene. As DNA, the CDR3 is TGTGCCAGCAGCGCTAGACAGGGGGGAGGGTGGTCGAACACTGAAGCTTTCTTT. Translation: CASSARQGGGWSNTEAFF.

The V call is TRBV10-1, the J call TRBJ2-1; 9 positions agree with TRBD2. V gave up 4 bases and J gave up 6 bases; unmatched junction bases: 1. Germline assignment: CDR1 WNHNN and CDR2 SYGVQD (reference sequence). The CDR3 spans 13 residues. The CDR3 is CASSVLAGNEQFF. For the CDR3, the DNA is TGCGCCAGCAGTGTACTAGCGGGCAATGAGCAGTTCTTC.

The chain links TRBV6-5 to TRBJ2-3; TRBD1 agrees at 7 bases. V shed 4 bases and J 1 base; nucleotides not matched to a gene: 8. The CDR3 is made up of 16 amino acids. Per germline, CDR1 MNHEY and CDR2 SVGAGI. CDR3 sequence (DNA): TGTGCCAGCAGTTTGACGTCCGGGACAGGCACAGATACGCAGTATTTT. This encodes CASSLTSGTGTDTQYF.

This sequence joins TRBV7-9 and TRBJ2-3, with a weak D call TRBD2 (6 bases). The CDR3 is 18 amino acids. CDR1 and CDR2 from the germline V gene are SEHNR and FQNEAQ (reference sequence). The V and J ends lost 5 bases and 3 bases respectively, with 24 bases between them. For the CDR3, the DNA is TGTGCCAGCAGCACCCCTCGTAACGGGGGTGGTGGGACAGATACGCAGTATTTT. Translating it yields CASSTPRNGGGGTDTQYF.